These 32 T cell receptor beta chains were all obtained from the same sample, sequenced in a study of identical twins. In TCRdb, the 5' RACE reads were re-called with MiXCR into one record per CDR3 protein. The sample lists roughly 750,000 distinct CDR3 sequences; over 20% were seen once. These data also formed part of another study, on T cells expressing NK-cell markers.

The sample comprised PBMCs. Source of these receptors: a woman younger than 35 in good health.

This clonotype was recorded many times. The chain links TRBV20-1 to TRBJ2-3; 8 bases fit TRBD1. The CDR3 loop spans 12 amino acids. Germline lookup yields CDR1 DFQATT and CDR2 SNEGSKA (reference sequence). V lost 7 bases, J lost 6 bases, and 6 bases stayed unmatched. The CDR3, as DNA: TGCAGTGGGACAGGGTATATGGATACGCAGTATTTT. Its translation: CSGTGYMDTQYF.

This clonotype came up a few times. V gene TRBV10-3 combines with J gene TRBJ2-1; 10 bases are a match to TRBD1. J lost 0 bases, V lost 4 bases, and 3 bases had no gene match. Germline assignment: CDR1 ENHRY and CDR2 SYGVKD. The CDR3 extends over 16 amino acids. As DNA, the CDR3 is TGTGCCATCAGTGGGGACAGGGGACCCTCCTACAATGAGCAGTTCTTC. Protein: CAISGDRGPSYNEQFF.

The CDR3 DNA reads TGTGCCAGCAGCTTAGACCTACTGGGGCAGTTCTTC. Translated: CASSLDLLGQFF. The V and J genes are TRBV7-2 and TRBJ2-1; D uncertain. The ends were cut back, 1 base at V and 12 bases at J, with 10 bases in the middle. Per the germline V gene, CDR1 is SGHTA and CDR2 is FQGNSA. The CDR3 is 12 amino acids. Drawing the rest from reference TRBV7-2 and TRBJ2-1, the complete variable domain is GAGVSQSPSNKVTEKGKDVELRCDPISGHTALYWYRQSLGQGLEFLIYFQGNSAPDKSGLPSDRFSAERTGGSVSTLTIQRTQQEDSAVYLCASSLDLLGQFFGPGTRLTVL.

The V and J genes are TRBV20-1 and TRBJ2-3; 8 bases align to TRBD2. CDR1 and CDR2 from the germline V gene are DFQATT and SNEGSKA (reference sequence). The CDR3 sequence is 16 residues long. Trimming removed 6 bases from V and 8 bases from J; junction bases left unmatched: 19. CDR3 loop: CSARGGPRTTGVTQYF. The CDR3 nucleotides are TGCAGTGCCCGGGGGGGACCTCGGACGACCGGGGTTACGCAGTATTTT.

The chain uses TRBV11-2 and TRBJ2-7; tentatively, D is TRBD2 (6 bases). Per the germline V gene, CDR1 is SGHAT and CDR2 is FQNNGV. This CDR3 is 16 amino acids long. The germline V and J ends were trimmed by 4 bases and 4 bases, with 20 bases remaining between them. CDR3: CASSSSPREPLYEQYF. Written as DNA, the CDR3 is TGTGCCAGCAGCTCTAGCCCTCGGGAGCCCTTATACGAGCAGTACTTC.

This clonotype was counted a few times. The rearrangement joins TRBV20-1 to TRBJ2-3, with 8 bases identical to TRBD1. The CDR3 is 14 residues long. Germline V gene sequence: CDR1 DFQATT, CDR2 SNEGSKA (reference sequence). V was pared by 0 bases and J by 10 bases, with 9 bases of the junction left unmatched. The CDR3 nucleotides are TGCAGTGCTAGAGATGGGGCAGGGGGCGGGTCGCAGTATTTT. It specifies CSARDGAGGGSQYF.

The chain joins TRBV15 to TRBJ1-5; D is unclear. From germline, CDR1 is LNHNV and CDR2 YYDKDF (reference sequence). This CDR3 is 14 amino acids long. V shed 0 bases and J shed 0 bases, with 3 bases lying between them. The chain's CDR3 is CATSRDYSNQPQHF. The CDR3 nucleotides are TGTGCCACCAGCAGAGACTATAGCAATCAGCCCCAGCATTTT. The variable domain in full, completed from reference TRBV15 and TRBJ1-5, reads DAMVIQNPRYQVTQFGKPVTLSCSQTLNHNVMYWYQQKSSQAPKLLFHYYDKDFNNEADTPDNFQSRRPNTSFCFLDIRSPGLGDTAMYLCATSRDYSNQPQHFGDGTRLSIL.

This clonotype was found many times. The chain couples TRBV4-3 to TRBJ1-1, with D unclear. From germline, CDR1 is LGHNA and CDR2 YSLEER. The CDR3 runs 13 residues. The V end lost 0 bases, the J end lost 6 bases, and 8 bases lay between the germline ends. The CDR3 sequence: CASSQDWRSEAFF. DNA for the CDR3: TGCGCCAGCAGCCAAGATTGGAGGTCTGAAGCTTTCTTT.

V is TRBV9 and J is TRBJ1-2, with D perhaps TRBD1 (5 bases). Germline V gene sequence: CDR1 SGDLS, CDR2 YYNGEE. The CDR3 loop spans 15 amino acids. V lost 4 bases to trimming and J lost 1 base, with 14 bases between them. CDR3 sequence reads: CASSPAQGGNYGYTF. The CDR3 DNA reads TGTGCCAGCAGCCCCGCTCAGGGTGGTAACTATGGCTACACCTTC.

This clonotype was counted at least ten times. This chain uses TRBV6-1 with TRBJ2-7, with D maybe TRBD2 (6 bases). V was trimmed by 7 bases and J by 5 bases, leaving 21 bases between them. There are 15 residues in the CDR3. Germline-derived CDR1 and CDR2 are MNHNS and SASEGT. This chain's CDR3 is CASTSFEQGGNEQYF. CDR3 in DNA: TGTGCCAGCACCTCGTTTGAGCAGGGAGGAAACGAGCAGTACTTC.

This clonotype was detected a few times. V usage is TRBV7-8 and J usage is TRBJ2-1, with 9 bases matching TRBD1. Per the germline V gene, CDR1 is SGHVS and CDR2 is FQNEAQ. The CDR3 sequence is 16 residues long. The V segment lost 4 bases and the J segment 6 bases; nucleotides outside the gene matches: 10. CDR3 DNA sequence: TGTGCCAGCAGCTACCCCGCCCGGACAGGGGCCAATGAGCAGTTCTTC. This encodes CASSYPARTGANEQFF.

This clonotype was seen more than once but under ten times. The chain links TRBV24-1 to TRBJ2-1, with D unresolved. CDR3 size: 13 residues. CDR1 is KGHDR and CDR2 is SFDVKD in the germline V gene. Trimming left V 10 bases short and J 5 bases short, with 14 bases between. This CDR3 reads CATASPVNNEQFF. The CDR3 coding sequence is TGTGCCACGGCAAGCCCAGTCAACAATGAGCAGTTCTTC.

This clonotype appeared a few times. This rearrangement joins TRBV12-3 or TRBV12-4 to TRBJ2-1; either TRBD1 or TRBD2 may supply D (5 bases each). This CDR3 contains 12 residues. V shed 8 bases and J shed 6 bases, with 11 bases lying between them. CDR3 region: CASLLGGNEQFF. The DNA for the CDR3 is TGTGCCAGCCTACTTGGGGGCAATGAGCAGTTCTTC.

This clonotype appeared many times. The rearrangement links TRBV9 to TRBJ2-1; D remains ambiguous. V shed 0 bases and J shed 7 bases, with 5 bases lying between them. The germline CDR1 and CDR2 sequences are SGDLS and YYNGEE. There are 12 residues in the CDR3. CDR3 in amino acids: CASSVVANEQFF. The CDR3 DNA sequence: TGTGCCAGCAGCGTAGTGGCTAATGAGCAGTTCTTC.

This clonotype was detected only a few times. J is TRBJ2-7 and V is TRBV5-1; D unresolved. The CDR3 has 17 residues. Germline V lookup: CDR1 SGHRS, CDR2 YFSETQ. With 4 bases removed from V and 0 bases from J, the gap between germline ends came to 20 bases. CDR3 protein: CASSRPTQDVSSYEQYF. CDR3 nucleotides: TGCGCCAGCAGCCGCCCGACCCAGGACGTAAGCTCCTACGAGCAGTACTTC.

There are a few counts of this clonotype. V is TRBV2 and J is TRBJ1-6; D is unresolved. The CDR3 has 15 residues. V gave up 8 bases and J gave up 4 bases, with 15 bases separating them. CDR1 is SNHLY and CDR2 is FYNNEI in the germline V gene. The CDR3 is CASGRSPLYNSPLHF. The CDR3 bases are TGTGCCAGCGGACGCAGCCCACTTTATAATTCACCCCTCCACTTT.

Ten or more counts support this clonotype. This chain joins TRBV29-1 and TRBJ1-2, with 7 nucleotides matching TRBD1. From germline, CDR1 is SQVTM and CDR2 ANQGSEA. Trimming took 7 bases from V and 4 from J; bases not matched to a gene: 6. CDR3 length equals 12 residues. The CDR3 reads CSARGLGYGYTF. The CDR3 nucleotides are TGCAGCGCGAGGGGGCTCGGCTATGGCTACACCTTC.

This clonotype was detected a few times. The rearrangement links TRBV5-6 to TRBJ2-3, with 8 bases lining up with TRBD2. CDR3 length equals 13 residues. Germline CDR1 reads SGHDT; CDR2 reads YYEEEE. Germline trimming cut 1 base from V and 9 bases from J; bases unmatched to any gene: 4. CDR3 residues: CASSLTTSGTQYF. The CDR3 nucleotides read TGTGCCAGCAGCTTGACTACTAGCGGCACGCAGTATTTT.

The chain joins TRBV7-8 to TRBJ2-5; 14 bases are shared with TRBD2. This CDR3 has 16 residues. Germline V gives CDR1 SGHVS, CDR2 FQNEAQ. Trimming at V came to 5 bases and at J to 2 bases, leaving 4 bases not matched to a gene. The CDR3 sequence is CASSNRLAGGQETQYF. CDR3 nucleotides: TGTGCCAGCAGCAATCGACTAGCGGGAGGGCAAGAGACCCAGTACTTC.

This clonotype was counted only a few times. The chain is built from TRBV7-9 and TRBJ2-5; D is unclear. Deletions cut 7 bases from V and 0 bases from J, with 12 bases between. The CDR3 contains 14 residues. Germline CDR1 is SEHNR and CDR2 is FQNEAQ (reference sequence). The CDR3 is CASNQLGNQETQYF. CDR3 in DNA: TGTGCCAGCAATCAGTTGGGAAACCAAGAGACCCAGTACTTC.

A few counts support this clonotype. The chain is built from TRBV20-1 and TRBJ1-6, with 10 bases that match TRBD1. J was trimmed by 8 bases and V by 5 bases; bases with no gene match: 3. Germline V gene lookup returns CDR1 DFQATT and CDR2 SNEGSKA (reference sequence). The CDR3 sequence is 13 residues long. The CDR3 reads CSALGTGDSPLHF. CDR3 in DNA: TGCAGTGCTCTCGGGACAGGGGATTCACCCCTCCACTTT.

This clonotype came up a few times. The chain links TRBV29-1 to TRBJ2-5; D gene uncertain. The V end was cut by 4 bases, the J end by 5 bases, with 14 bases between. Germline lookup yields CDR1 SQVTM and CDR2 ANQGSEA. This CDR3 has 13 amino acids. CDR3 region: CSVGPSPGETQYF. Here the CDR3 DNA reads TGCAGCGTTGGACCATCCCCTGGGGAGACCCAGTACTTC.

V is TRBV20-1 and J is TRBJ1-6; TRBD1 might be the D (5 bases). With 3 bases removed from V and 8 bases from J, the gap between germline ends came to 11 bases. Looked up from germline, CDR1 is DFQATT and CDR2 is SNEGSKA (reference sequence). This CDR3 is 13 amino acids long. CDR3 in amino acids: CSASGQGYSPLHF. CDR3 sequence (DNA): TGCAGTGCTAGTGGGCAGGGATATTCACCCCTCCACTTT.

This clonotype occurred many times. Here the CDR3 reads CASSQSNYGYTF. DNA of the CDR3: TGTGCCAGCAGCCAATCCAACTATGGCTACACCTTC. The chain joins TRBV12-3 or TRBV12-4 to TRBJ1-2; D gene ambiguous. The V end was cut by 6 bases, the J end by 2 bases, with 7 bases between. The CDR3 has 12 amino acids.

Only a few counts were recorded for this clonotype. This rearrangement joins TRBV29-1 to TRBJ2-3, with D unresolved. This CDR3 is 13 amino acids long. Trimming left V 5 bases short and J 2 bases short, with 11 bases between. Germline CDR1 SQVTM, CDR2 ANQGSEA. The CDR3 reads CSVLGSLTDTQYF. The CDR3, as DNA: TGCAGCGTTTTGGGAAGCCTCACAGATACGCAGTATTTT.

Only a few counts were recorded for this clonotype. This chain uses TRBV20-1 with TRBJ1-1; maybe TRBD1 (5 bases). The CDR3 consists of 15 residues. The V gene's germline CDR1 is DFQATT and CDR2 SNEGSKA (reference sequence). V gave up 6 bases and J gave up 0 bases, with 17 bases separating them. The CDR3 DNA follows: TGCAGTGCCCTAGACAGTTCTCCTATGAACACTGAAGCTTTCTTT. It yields the protein CSALDSSPMNTEAFF.

V usage is TRBV12-3 or TRBV12-4 and J usage is TRBJ2-7, with D perhaps TRBD1 (6 bases). The CDR3 covers 15 residues. Trimming removed 6 bases from V and 6 bases from J, with 21 bases in between. CDR3 region: CASSPRHLQGAEQYF. The CDR3 DNA reads as TGTGCCAGCAGCCCTCGACACTTACAGGGAGCCGAGCAGTACTTC.

This clonotype has at least ten counts. The chain recombines TRBV20-1 with TRBJ1-5, with D possibly matching TRBD1 (6 bases). The CDR3 totals 17 residues. The ends were cut back, 5 bases at V and 2 bases at J, with 22 bases in the middle. Germline-derived CDR1 and CDR2 are DFQATT and SNEGSKA (reference sequence). The CDR3 sequence: CSASQGKGIVGNQPQHF. In DNA form, the CDR3 reads TGCAGTGCTTCTCAGGGGAAGGGTATAGTGGGCAATCAGCCCCAGCATTTT.

The genes are TRBV12-3 or TRBV12-4 and TRBJ1-2; D gene uncertain. V dropped 2 bases and J dropped 4 bases, with 8 bases sitting between them. This CDR3 comprises 13 residues. This CDR3 is CASSLLAGYGYTF. The DNA for the CDR3 is TGTGCCAGCAGTTTACTCGCGGGCTATGGCTACACCTTC.

The table lists this clonotype with many counts. The chain links TRBV29-1 to TRBJ2-6; no firm D call. V shed 4 bases and J shed 0 bases, with 4 bases lying between them. Germline V gene sequence: CDR1 SQVTM, CDR2 ANQGSEA. This CDR3 has 13 residues. CDR3 coding DNA: TGCAGCGTTGCAGGCTCTGGGGCCAACGTCCTGACTTTC. Its translation is CSVAGSGANVLTF.

This clonotype came up once. The chain joins TRBV6-1 to TRBJ2-7; the D gene is possibly TRBD1 (5 bases). Between the trimmed V and J ends, which lost 7 bases and 3 bases, there was a span of 13 bases. The CDR3 length is 13 residues. Germline CDR1 MNHNS, CDR2 SASEGT. In DNA form, the CDR3 reads TGTGCCAGCATCGGAAGGGGCCTCTACGAGCAGTACTTC. This gives the protein CASIGRGLYEQYF.

This chain connects TRBV12-3 or TRBV12-4 to TRBJ1-2, with 7 positions matching TRBD1. The CDR3 contains 13 residues. J lost 1 base, V lost 8 bases, and 4 bases had no gene match. The CDR3 DNA reads as TGTGCCAGCGGAAACAGGGGTAACTATGGCTACACCTTC. It is translated as CASGNRGNYGYTF.